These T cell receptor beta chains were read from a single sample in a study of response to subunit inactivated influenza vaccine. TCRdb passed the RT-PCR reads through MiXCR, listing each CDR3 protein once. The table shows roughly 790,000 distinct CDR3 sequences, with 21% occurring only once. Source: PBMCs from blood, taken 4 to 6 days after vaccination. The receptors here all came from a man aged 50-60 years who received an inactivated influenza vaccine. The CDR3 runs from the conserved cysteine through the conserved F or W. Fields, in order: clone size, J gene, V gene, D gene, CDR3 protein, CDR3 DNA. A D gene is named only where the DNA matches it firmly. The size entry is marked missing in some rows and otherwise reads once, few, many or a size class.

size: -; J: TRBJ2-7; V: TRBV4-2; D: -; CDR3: CASSSQAAPSEQYF; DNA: TGTGCCAGCAGCTCTCAAGCGGCCCCTTCCGAGCAGTACTTC
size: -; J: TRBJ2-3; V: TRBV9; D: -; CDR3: CASSPLASLADTQYF; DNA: TGTGCCAGCAGCCCACTGGCCAGCCTGGCAGATACGCAGTATTTT
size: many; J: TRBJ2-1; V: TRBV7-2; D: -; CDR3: CASSKPGLGNEQFF; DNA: TGTGCCAGCAGCAAACCGGGACTCGGAAACGAGCAGTTCTTC
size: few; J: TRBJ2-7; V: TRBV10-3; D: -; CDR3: CATQDRANEQYF; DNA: TGTGCCACACAAGACAGAGCCAACGAGCAGTACTTC
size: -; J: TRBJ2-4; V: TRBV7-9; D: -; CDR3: CASSFGQGRTKNIQYF; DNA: TGTGCCAGCAGCTTCGGGCAGGGGAGAACCAAAAACATTCAGTACTTC
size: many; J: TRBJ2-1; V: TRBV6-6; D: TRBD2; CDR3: CASTVRERNEQFF; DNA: TGTGCCAGCACTGTGCGGGAGAGGAATGAGCAGTTCTTC
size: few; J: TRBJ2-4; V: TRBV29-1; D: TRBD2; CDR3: CSVFGLAGNIQYF; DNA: TGCAGCGTATTTGGACTAGCTGGGAACATTCAGTACTTC
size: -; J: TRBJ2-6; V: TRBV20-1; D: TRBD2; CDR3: CSATLAASGANVLTF; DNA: TGCAGTGCTACTCTAGCGGCCTCTGGGGCCAACGTCCTGACTTTC
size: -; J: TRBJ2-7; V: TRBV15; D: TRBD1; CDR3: CAISKGTGAAEQYF; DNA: TGTGCCATATCCAAAGGGACAGGGGCCGCCGAGCAGTACTTC
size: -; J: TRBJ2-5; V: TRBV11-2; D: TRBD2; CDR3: CASSPGAGGQETQYF; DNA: TGTGCCAGCAGCCCAGGGGCGGGGGGACAAGAGACCCAGTACTTC
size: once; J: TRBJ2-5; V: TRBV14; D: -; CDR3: CASSLEGRTQYF; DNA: TGTGCCAGCAGCCTAGAGGGGAGGACCCAGTACTTC
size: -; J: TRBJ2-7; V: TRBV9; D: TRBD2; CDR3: CASSPKSGTNSYEQYF; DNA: TGTGCCAGCAGCCCCAAGTCCGGGACTAATTCCTACGAGCAGTACTTC
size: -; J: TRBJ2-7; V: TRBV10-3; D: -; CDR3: CAISEGGKGISEQYF; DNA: TGTGCCATCAGTGAGGGCGGGAAGGGGATCTCCGAGCAGTACTTC
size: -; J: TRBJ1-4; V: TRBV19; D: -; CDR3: CASSIGGTAIGHIWSEKLFF; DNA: TGTGCCAGTAGTATTGGTGGAACGGCCATAGGGCACATTTGGAGTGAAAAACTGTTTTTT
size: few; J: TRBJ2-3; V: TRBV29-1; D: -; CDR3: CSVSPSGTDTQYF; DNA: TGCAGCGTCAGTCCGTCTGGCACAGATACGCAGTATTTT
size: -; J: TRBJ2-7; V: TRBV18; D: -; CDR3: CASSGQTASRYEQYF; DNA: TGTGCCAGCTCAGGACAGACAGCCTCTAGGTACGAGCAGTACTTC
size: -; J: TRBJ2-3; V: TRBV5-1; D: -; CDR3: CASRLVQRTDTQYF; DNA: TGCGCCAGCAGACTAGTTCAGCGCACAGATACGCAGTATTTT
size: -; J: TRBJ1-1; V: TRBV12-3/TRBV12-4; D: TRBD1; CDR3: CASSKTGISTEAFF; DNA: TGTGCCAGCAGCAAGACAGGGATTAGCACTGAAGCTTTCTTT
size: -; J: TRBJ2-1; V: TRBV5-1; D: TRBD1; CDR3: CASSLAGDSNNEQFF; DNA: TGCGCCAGCAGCTTGGCCGGGGACAGTAACAATGAGCAGTTCTTC
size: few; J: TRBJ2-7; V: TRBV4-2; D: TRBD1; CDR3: CASSQGSNRGHEQYF; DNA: TGTGCCAGCAGCCAAGGATCTAACAGGGGCCACGAGCAGTACTTC
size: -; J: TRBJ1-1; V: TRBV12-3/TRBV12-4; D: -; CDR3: CASSPTSWADTEAFF; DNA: TGTGCCAGCAGTCCCACCTCGTGGGCGGACACTGAAGCTTTCTTT
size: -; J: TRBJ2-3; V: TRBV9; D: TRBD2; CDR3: CASSFSLGSGTGTDTQYF; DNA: TGTGCCAGCAGCTTCTCGCTGGGTAGCGGGACTGGGACAGATACGCAGTATTTT
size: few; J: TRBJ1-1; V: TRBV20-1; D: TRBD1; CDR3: CSVPKRGPTEAFF; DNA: TGCAGTGTCCCCAAAAGGGGGCCTACTGAAGCTTTCTTT
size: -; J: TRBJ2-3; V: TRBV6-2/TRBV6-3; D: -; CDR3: CASVNTDTQYF; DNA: TGTGCCAGCGTAAACACAGATACGCAGTATTTT
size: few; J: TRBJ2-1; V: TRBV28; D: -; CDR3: CASSRPTFGPSSYNEQFF; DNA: TGTGCCAGCAGCAGACCGACTTTCGGGCCCAGCTCCTACAATGAGCAGTTCTTC
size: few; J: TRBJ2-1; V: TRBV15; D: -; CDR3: CATSRDSGDFEQFF; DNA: TGTGCCACCAGCAGAGATTCCGGCGATTTTGAGCAGTTCTTC
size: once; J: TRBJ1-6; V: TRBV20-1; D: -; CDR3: CSASRGDSPLHF; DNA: TGCAGTGCTAGCAGGGGAGATTCACCCCTCCACTTT
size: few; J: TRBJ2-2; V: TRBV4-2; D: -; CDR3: CASSPEAGRINTGELFF; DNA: TGTGCCAGCAGCCCAGAGGCAGGGCGGATTAACACCGGGGAGCTGTTTTTT
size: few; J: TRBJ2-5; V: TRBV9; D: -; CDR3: CASSSEQETQYF; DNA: TGTGCCAGCAGCTCAGAACAAGAGACCCAGTACTTC
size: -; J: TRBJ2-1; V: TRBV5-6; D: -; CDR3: CASSSPGAYNEQFF; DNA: TGTGCCAGCAGCTCCCCCGGGGCCTACAATGAGCAGTTCTTC
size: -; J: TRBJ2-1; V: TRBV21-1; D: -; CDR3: CASSKEWGGGRDNEQFF; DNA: TGTGCCAGCAGCAAAGAATGGGGAGGAGGTCGGGACAATGAGCAGTTCTTC
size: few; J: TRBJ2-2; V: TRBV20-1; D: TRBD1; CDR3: CSASAPRQGDTGELFF; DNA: TGCAGTGCTAGTGCCCCCCGACAGGGTGATACCGGGGAGCTGTTTTTT